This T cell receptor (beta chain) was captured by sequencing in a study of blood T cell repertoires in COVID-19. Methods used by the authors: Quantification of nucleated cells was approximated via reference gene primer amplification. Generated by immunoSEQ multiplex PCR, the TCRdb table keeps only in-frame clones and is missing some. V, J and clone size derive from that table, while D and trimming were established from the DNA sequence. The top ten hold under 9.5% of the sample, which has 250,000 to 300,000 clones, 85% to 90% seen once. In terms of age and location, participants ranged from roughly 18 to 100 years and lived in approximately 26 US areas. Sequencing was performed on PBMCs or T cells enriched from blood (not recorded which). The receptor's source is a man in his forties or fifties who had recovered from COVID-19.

The CDR3 DNA reads TGTGCCAGCAGTGGAGAGACAGTTTTTAGCAATCAGCCCCAGCATTTT. Translated: CASSGETVFSNQPQHF. This chain connects TRBV6-1 to TRBJ1-5; D may be TRBD1 (5 bases). V was pared by 4 bases and J by 0 bases, with 13 bases between. The CDR3 extends over 16 amino acids. Germline V CDR1 and CDR2: MNHNS, SASEGT.